Presented here are 14 T cell receptor beta chains from one specimen sequenced in a study of blood T cell repertoires in COVID-19. Method: immunoSEQ multiplex PCR; TCRdb's copy keeps in-frame clones and lacks some. The data show approximately 170,000 clones, over 75% seen once. Material for sequencing was peripheral blood. The receptors come from a man older than 75 with COVID-19, enrolled during active disease.

The chain joins TRBV2 to TRBJ2-7; tentative D call: TRBD2 (6 bases). CDR1 SNHLY and CDR2 FYNNEI come from the germline V gene. The germline V and J ends were trimmed by 2 bases and 2 bases, with 10 bases remaining between them. The CDR3 length is 14 residues. The CDR3: CASSEYGGPYEQYF. The CDR3 DNA reads as TGTGCCAGCAGTGAATATGGAGGGCCCTACGAGCAGTACTTC.

This clone was counted a single time. The CDR3 bases are TGTGCCAGCAGTGAAGGCAGGCCTTACAATCAGCCCCAGCATTTT. This sequence encodes CASSEGRPYNQPQHF. The chain recombines TRBV6-1 with TRBJ1-5; D gene unclear. Germline V gene sequence: CDR1 MNHNS, CDR2 SASEGT. This CDR3 is 15 amino acids long. V lost 1 base to trimming and J lost 3 bases, with 10 bases between them.

The V gene is TRBV5-1, the J gene TRBJ1-3; D not certain. Germline lookup yields CDR1 SGHRS and CDR2 YFSETQ. Trimming left V 3 bases short and J 0 bases short, with 13 bases between. CDR3 length: 16 amino acids. The CDR3 DNA sequence: TGCGCCAGCAGCTCTTGGAGTCTAGGCTCTGGAAACACCATATATTTT. It specifies CASSSWSLGSGNTIYF.

This chain links TRBV5-1 with TRBJ1-4; TRBD1 aligns across 8 bases. The CDR3 is made up of 15 amino acids. In germline, CDR1 is SGHRS, CDR2 YFSETQ. Losses at the gene ends were 4 bases for V and 5 bases for J; bases not matched to a gene: 7. The CDR3 sequence is CASSPPGGMNEKLFF. The CDR3 coding sequence is TGCGCCAGCAGCCCGCCAGGGGGCATGAATGAAAAACTGTTTTTT.

The rearrangement joins TRBV19 to TRBJ1-4; TRBD1 matches at 7 bases. Unmatched junction bases numbered 5, after V lost 8 bases and J lost 5 bases. The CDR3 runs to 13 residues. Germline-derived CDR1 and CDR2 are LNHDA and SQIVND (reference sequence). The CDR3 DNA reads as TGTGCCAGTGGGGACAGCGACAATGAAAAACTGTTTTTT. It encodes CASGDSDNEKLFF.

The chain is built from TRBV4-2 and TRBJ1-2; 8 nucleotides align to TRBD1. The V gene's germline CDR1 is LGHNA and CDR2 YNFKEQ. V lost 4 bases and J lost 4; bases outside the gene matches: 8. The CDR3 consists of 15 residues. CDR3 residues: CASSPGQGAPYGYTF. The CDR3 nucleotides read TGTGCCAGCAGCCCCGGACAGGGAGCACCCTATGGCTACACCTTC.

The chain links TRBV5-1 to TRBJ1-2; 7 nucleotides match TRBD1. CDR3 length: 15 residues. Trimming removed 4 bases from V and 4 bases from J; junction bases left unmatched: 10. The germline gives CDR1 SGHRS, CDR2 YFSETQ. CDR3 DNA sequence: TGCGCCAGCAGCGGAACAGGGGCGTCGGCCTATGGCTACACCTTC. Amino acid sequence: CASSGTGASAYGYTF.

This clone was counted a few times. This sequence joins TRBV9 and TRBJ1-3; D gene ambiguous. Germline V gene lookup returns CDR1 SGDLS and CDR2 YYNGEE. The CDR3 contains 14 residues. Trimming removed 3 bases from V and 4 bases from J, with 11 bases in between. CDR3 in DNA: TGTGCCAGCAGCGCGAGAATGTGGGGAAACACCATATATTTT. It codes for CASSARMWGNTIYF.

This chain connects TRBV19 to TRBJ2-7; weak D call: TRBD2 (6 bases). Trimming pared 1 base from V and 0 bases from J, leaving 10 bases between. The germline CDR1 and CDR2 sequences are LNHDA and SQIVND (reference sequence). The CDR3 has 15 amino acids. The CDR3, as DNA: TGTGCCAGTAGTATAGGGAGGGGTAACTCCTACGAGCAGTACTTC. Its translation is CASSIGRGNSYEQYF.

This chain links TRBV9 with TRBJ2-2, with 9 nucleotides matching TRBD1. This CDR3 comprises 16 residues. From germline, CDR1 is SGDLS and CDR2 YYNGEE. Unmatched junction bases numbered 8, after V lost 4 bases and J lost 4 bases. CDR3 protein: CASSPQDRGSTGELFF. Written as DNA, the CDR3 is TGTGCCAGCAGCCCCCAGGACAGGGGCAGCACCGGGGAGCTGTTTTTT. The full variable domain, with the rest looked up from reference TRBV9 and TRBJ2-2, is DSGVTQTPKHLITATGQRVTLRCSPRSGDLSVYWYQQSLDQGLQFLIQYYNGEERAKGNILERFSAQQFPDLHSELNLSSLELGDSALYFCASSPQDRGSTGELFFGEGSRLTVL.

V usage is TRBV11-2 and J usage is TRBJ1-2, with D perhaps matching TRBD1 (5 bases). The CDR3 is 15 residues long. Germline V gene lookup returns CDR1 SGHAT and CDR2 FQNNGV. V lost 4 bases and J 3 bases, leaving 15 bases between the germline ends. This chain's CDR3 is CASSSLQGSDYGYTF. In nucleotides, the CDR3 is TGTGCCAGCAGCTCGCTCCAGGGCTCAGACTATGGCTACACCTTC.

This chain connects TRBV3-1 (or the pseudogene TRBV3-2) to TRBJ2-1; TRBD2 aligns across 13 bases. This CDR3 contains 14 residues. Trimming took 8 bases from V and 10 from J; bases not matched to a gene: 8. Germline assignment: CDR1 LGHDT and CDR2 YNNKEL (reference sequence). The CDR3 sequence is CASALAGGPTEQFF. The DNA for the CDR3 is TGTGCCAGCGCACTAGCGGGGGGGCCAACGGAGCAGTTCTTC.

To note about this clone: This sample also contains other DNA sequences that code for the same CDR3. The chain couples TRBV12-3 or TRBV12-4 to TRBJ2-7; D is possibly TRBD2 (6 bases). This CDR3 contains 13 residues. Trimming stripped 3 bases from V and 4 bases from J, with 10 bases between. The CDR3: CASSLVGGYEQYF. In nucleotides, the CDR3 is TGTGCCAGCAGTTTGGTTGGGGGGTACGAGCAGTACTTC.

The chain carries TRBV6-4 and TRBJ2-1; tentative D call: TRBD1 (5 bases). V was shortened by 2 bases and J by 8 bases, with 10 bases between the two germline ends. The CDR3 runs to 13 residues. CDR1 is MRHNA, CDR2 SNTAGT, per germline. The CDR3 coding sequence is TGTGCCAGCAGTGACACGGTACAGGATGAGCAGTTCTTC. The encoded protein is CASSDTVQDEQFF.